This passage covers 27 T cell receptor beta chains from one sample sequenced in a study of CD8 T cells in cerebrospinal fluid in Alzheimer's disease. TCRdb re-called the 10x single-cell sequencing reads and catalogs CDR3 proteins one per entry, DNA excluded. With 950 to 1,500 distinct CDR3 sequences in the sample, the ten largest clones hold approximately 9%. Sequencing was carried out using cerebrospinal fluid. Source of these receptors: a human donor in good health.

Frequency places this clonotype as medium-sized. The chain couples TRBV7-7 to TRBJ2-1; the TCRdb call, TRBD2, lacks DNA for checking. This CDR3 region has 18 residues. Germline-derived CDR1 and CDR2 are SSHAT and FNYEAQ (reference sequence). The CDR3 loop reads CASSLAPGTSGRGNEQFF.

Frequency places this clonotype as medium-sized. This chain links TRBV24-1 with TRBJ2-1; TCRdb's assignment of TRBD1 cannot be checked, as there is no DNA. The CDR3 covers 20 residues. Germline loops: CDR1 KGHDR, CDR2 SFDVKD. CDR3: CATSDFAGQASGSSYNEQFF.

By frequency, this clonotype is medium-sized. J is TRBJ1-5 and V is TRBV20-1; absent DNA, TCRdb's TRBD1 call cannot be checked. CDR3 length equals 13 residues. Looked up from germline, CDR1 is DFQATT and CDR2 is SNEGSKA (reference sequence). The CDR3 loop reads CSATGVPRQPQHF.

Its frequency marks this clonotype as medium-sized (0.01 to 0.1%). This sequence joins TRBV6-5 and TRBJ2-7. The CDR3 has 13 residues. CDR1 is MNHEY, CDR2 SVGAGI, per germline. CDR3 residues: CASRPGTHYEQYF.

Frequency places this clonotype as medium-sized. The V and J genes are TRBV27 and TRBJ2-7; TCRdb's D gene call, TRBD1, goes unchecked for lack of DNA. There are 13 residues in the CDR3. CDR1 and CDR2 from the germline V gene are MNHEY and SMNVEV (reference sequence). CDR3 region: CASSLPNRGEQYF.

By frequency, this clonotype is medium-sized (0.01 to 0.1%). This rearrangement joins TRBV5-5 to TRBJ2-7; TCRdb indicates TRBD2, and absent DNA this call remains unverified. Germline CDR1 SGHKS, CDR2 YYEKEE (reference sequence). The CDR3 is 17 residues long. CDR3 protein: CASSSPGVLAGRYEQYF.

This clonotype ranks as medium-sized (0.01 to 0.1%) in terms of frequency. The chain recombines TRBV29-1 with TRBJ2-7; there is no DNA to check the TCRdb D call of TRBD1. This CDR3 has 14 residues. Germline lookup yields CDR1 SQVTM and CDR2 ANQGSEA. CDR3 protein: CSAAGGRGPYEQYF.

This clonotype is deemed large (0.1 to 1%) by its frequency. The chain couples TRBV20-1 to TRBJ2-1; TCRdb gives TRBD2 as the D gene, but with no DNA this cannot be confirmed. From germline, CDR1 is DFQATT and CDR2 SNEGSKA (reference sequence). This CDR3 has 14 amino acids. The CDR3 protein is CSARRTSGYNEQFF.

According to its frequency, this clonotype is medium-sized (0.01 to 0.1%). CDR3 in amino acids: CASSRDRDTEAFF. The rearrangement joins TRBV19 to TRBJ1-1; TCRdb's assignment of TRBD1 cannot be checked, as there is no DNA. The germline gives CDR1 LNHDA, CDR2 SQIVND (reference sequence). The CDR3 contains 13 residues.

Measured by frequency, this clonotype is medium-sized. The chain joins TRBV7-9 to TRBJ2-1; no DNA is available, so the TRBD1 call from TCRdb remains unchecked. Germline V lookup: CDR1 SEHNR, CDR2 FQNEAQ (reference sequence). CDR3 size: 17 residues. CDR3 loop: CASSSLGGQGIRNEQFF.

This clonotype ranks as medium-sized in terms of frequency. The rearrangement joins TRBV3-1 to TRBJ2-2. Germline values: CDR1 LGHDT, CDR2 YNNKEL (reference sequence). This CDR3 has 12 residues. CDR3 sequence reads: CASSQATGELFF.

This clonotype is called large based on its frequency. This sequence joins TRBV6-2 or TRBV6-3 and TRBJ2-3. Germline V gene data show CDR1 as MNHEY and CDR2 as SVGEGT. The CDR3 spans 14 residues. The CDR3 is CASSLATFEDTQYF.

According to its frequency, this clonotype is medium-sized. V gene TRBV30 combines with J gene TRBJ2-1; without DNA, the TCRdb call of TRBD2 cannot be checked. CDR3 length: 15 amino acids. Germline assignment: CDR1 GTSNPN and CDR2 SVGIG (reference sequence). CDR3 region: CAWSVGLAGDNEQFF.

According to its frequency, this clonotype is large. The chain couples TRBV10-2 to TRBJ1-5. CDR3 length: 16 residues. Germline V gene lookup returns CDR1 WSHSY and CDR2 SAAADI. The CDR3 spells CASSGTEGLRNQPQHF.

This clonotype is deemed large by its frequency. The gene calls are TRBV7-8 and TRBJ2-7; TCRdb's D call, TRBD1, is unchecked because there is no DNA. Germline CDR1 and CDR2: SGHVS and FQNEAQ. This CDR3 comprises 12 residues. CDR3: CASSFGQSEQYF.

This clonotype counts as medium-sized (0.01 to 0.1%) by frequency. CDR3 amino acids: CASSEGQGAEGYTF. The rearrangement joins TRBV2 to TRBJ1-2; without DNA, the TCRdb call of TRBD1 cannot be checked. This CDR3 is 14 amino acids long. Per germline, CDR1 SNHLY and CDR2 FYNNEI.

Considering frequency, this clonotype is medium-sized. The genes are TRBV6-1 and TRBJ1-1. The CDR3 length is 15 residues. The germline V gene has CDR1 MNHNS and CDR2 SASEGT. This CDR3 reads CASSQEGGILTEAFF.

In terms of frequency, this clonotype is medium-sized (0.01 to 0.1%). The J gene is TRBJ2-7, the V gene TRBV6-2 or TRBV6-3; the D call from TCRdb, TRBD2, cannot be confirmed without DNA. There are 16 residues in the CDR3. Germline CDR1 MNHEY, CDR2 SVGEGT. CDR3 region: CASSSISGTRNHEQYF.

This clonotype is identified as medium-sized (0.01 to 0.1%) from frequency. The rearrangement uses TRBV10-3 and TRBJ2-7; TCRdb's assignment of TRBD1 cannot be checked, as there is no DNA. Germline CDR1 ENHRY, CDR2 SYGVKD. The length of the CDR3 is 15 residues. CDR3 sequence reads: CAISDQGQGTYEQYF.

This clonotype counts as large by frequency. The chain employs TRBV7-9 and TRBJ2-1; there is no DNA to check the TCRdb D call of TRBD2. The CDR3 runs to 16 residues. Germline values: CDR1 SEHNR, CDR2 FQNEAQ (reference sequence). The CDR3 reads CASSSLTSGRRDEQFF.

Considering frequency, this clonotype is medium-sized. This chain connects TRBV4-3 to TRBJ1-2; TCRdb gives TRBD1 as the D gene, but with no DNA this cannot be confirmed. Germline V gene data show CDR1 as LGHNA and CDR2 as YSLEER. The CDR3 is 14 residues long. The CDR3 sequence: CASSRGGENYGYTF.

The CDR3 loop reads CSARVRGQGAEKLFF. The chain has TRBV20-1 and TRBJ1-4; TCRdb selects TRBD1, and the lack of DNA leaves this call unchecked. The CDR3 loop spans 15 amino acids. Germline-derived CDR1 and CDR2 are DFQATT and SNEGSKA (reference sequence).

By frequency, this clonotype registers large. The J gene is TRBJ2-4, the V gene TRBV20-1; the TCRdb D gene call, TRBD2, has no DNA to confirm it. The CDR3 totals 16 residues. Per the germline V gene, CDR1 is DFQATT and CDR2 is SNEGSKA (reference sequence). This chain's CDR3 is CSARPSGKLAKNIQYF.

In terms of frequency, this clonotype is medium-sized. The chain has TRBV7-2 and TRBJ2-5; there is no DNA to check the TCRdb D call of TRBD2. The germline CDR1 and CDR2 sequences are SGHTA and FQGNSA. CDR3 length: 15 residues. The CDR3 loop reads CASSLLAGVQETQYF.

This clonotype is called medium-sized (0.01 to 0.1%) based on its frequency. The chain links TRBV6-5 to TRBJ1-1. Per germline, CDR1 MNHEY and CDR2 SVGAGI. CDR3 length equals 13 residues. The CDR3 protein is CASSYSSVTEAFF.

This clonotype is classed as large by frequency. The chain couples TRBV10-3 to TRBJ1-1; the D call from TCRdb, TRBD1, cannot be confirmed without DNA. The germline V gene encodes CDR1 ENHRY and CDR2 SYGVKD. The CDR3 is 15 residues long. The CDR3 protein is CAITEQTGGAAEAFF.

This clonotype registers medium-sized by frequency. The V gene is TRBV6-1, the J gene TRBJ1-1; absent DNA, TCRdb's TRBD1 call cannot be checked. This CDR3 has 16 amino acids. CDR1 is MNHNS and CDR2 is SASEGT in the germline V gene. The CDR3 sequence: CASSEAWGVMNTEAFF.